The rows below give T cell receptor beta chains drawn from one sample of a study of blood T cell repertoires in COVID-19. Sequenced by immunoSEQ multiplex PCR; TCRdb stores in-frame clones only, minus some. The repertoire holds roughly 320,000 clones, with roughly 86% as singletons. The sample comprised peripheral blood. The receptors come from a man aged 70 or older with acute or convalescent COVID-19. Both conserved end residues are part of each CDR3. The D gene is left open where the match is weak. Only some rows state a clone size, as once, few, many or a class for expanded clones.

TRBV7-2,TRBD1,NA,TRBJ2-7,CASSLAVGQGNEQYF,TGTGCCAGCAGCTTAGCCGTGGGACAGGGAAACGAGCAGTACTTC
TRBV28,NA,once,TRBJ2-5,CASSQGQETQYF,TGTGCCAGCAGTCAGGGGCAAGAGACCCAGTACTTC
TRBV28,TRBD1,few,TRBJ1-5,CASSPGGQGVQPQHF,TGTGCCAGCAGTCCCGGGGGACAGGGCGTTCAGCCCCAGCATTTT
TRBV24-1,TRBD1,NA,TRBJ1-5,CATSGNRGEGSNQPQHF,TGTGCCACCAGTGGGAACAGGGGAGAGGGTAGCAATCAGCCCCAGCATTTT
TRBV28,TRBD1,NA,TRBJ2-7,CASRGTQGAGRPYEQYF,TGTGCCAGCCGAGGGACGCAGGGGGCAGGGAGACCCTACGAGCAGTACTTC
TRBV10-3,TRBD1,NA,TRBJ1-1,CAISADRGNTEAFF,TGTGCCATCAGTGCGGACAGGGGGAACACTGAAGCTTTCTTT
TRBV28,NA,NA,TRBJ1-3,CASSTLRRGPGNTIYF,TGTGCCAGCAGTACACTCAGGCGGGGCCCTGGAAACACCATATATTTT
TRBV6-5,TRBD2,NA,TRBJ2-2,CASSLIGGDTGELFF,TGTGCCAGCAGCCTTATCGGGGGGGACACCGGGGAGCTGTTTTTT
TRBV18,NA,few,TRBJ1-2,CASSPPRTLPYGYTF,TGTGCCAGCTCACCACCGAGGACACTTCCCTATGGCTACACCTTC
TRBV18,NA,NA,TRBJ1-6,CASSPGAEGTLHF,TGTGCCAGCTCACCGGGGGCCGAGGGGACCCTCCACTTT
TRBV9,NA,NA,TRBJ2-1,CASSVSHSGGHNEQFF,TGTGCCAGCAGCGTATCCCATAGCGGAGGCCACAATGAGCAGTTCTTC
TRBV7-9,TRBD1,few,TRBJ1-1,CASSWGDRPNTEAFF,TGTGCCAGCAGCTGGGGGGACAGACCGAATACTGAAGCTTTCTTT
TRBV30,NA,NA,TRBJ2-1,CAWSVGGSGFYNEQFF,TGTGCCTGGAGTGTAGGGGGTAGCGGGTTCTACAATGAGCAGTTCTTC
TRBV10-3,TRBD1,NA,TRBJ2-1,CAISDGNRGSSYNEQFF,TGTGCCATCAGTGACGGGAACAGGGGGTCTTCCTACAATGAGCAGTTCTTC
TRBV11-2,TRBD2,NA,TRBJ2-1,CASSLESAGVKFF,TGTGCCAGCAGCTTAGAGTCAGCGGGAGTTAAGTTCTTC
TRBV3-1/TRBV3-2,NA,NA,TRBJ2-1,CASSSRGVGLEEQFF,TGTGCCAGCAGCTCCCGAGGAGTGGGGCTCGAGGAGCAGTTCTTC
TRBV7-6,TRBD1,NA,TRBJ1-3,CASSLEAGGAVSGNTIYF,TGTGCCAGCAGCTTAGAGGCAGGGGGCGCAGTTTCTGGAAACACCATATATTTT
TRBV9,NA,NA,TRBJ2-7,CASSVGWGAYEQYF,TGTGCCAGCAGCGTAGGTTGGGGCGCCTACGAGCAGTACTTC
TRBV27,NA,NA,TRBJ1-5,CASSLRGGPQWPQHF,TGTGCCAGCAGCCTTAGGGGGGGCCCCCAATGGCCCCAGCATTTT
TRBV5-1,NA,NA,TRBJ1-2,CASSLEPGTYGYTF,TGCGCCAGCAGCTTGGAACCAGGTACCTATGGCTACACCTTC
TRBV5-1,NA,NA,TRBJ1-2,CASSLGSMTVSYGYTF,TGCGCCAGCAGCTTGGGTTCTATGACTGTCAGCTATGGCTACACCTTC
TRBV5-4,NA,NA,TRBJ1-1,CASSLRGPSNTEAFF,TGTGCCAGTAGCTTGAGGGGCCCTTCGAACACTGAAGCTTTCTTT
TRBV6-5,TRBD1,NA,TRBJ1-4,CASSYGGTGHEKLFF,TGTGCCAGCAGTTATGGGGGGACAGGACATGAAAAACTGTTTTTT
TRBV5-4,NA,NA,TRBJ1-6,CASGRDSDSPLHF,TGTGCCAGCGGACGGGACTCTGATTCACCCCTCCACTTT
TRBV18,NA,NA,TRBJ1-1,CASSTGVDREAFF,TGTGCCAGCTCAACCGGGGTTGACCGTGAAGCTTTCTTT
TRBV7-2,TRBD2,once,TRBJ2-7,CASSLGLAPTYEQYF,TGTGCCAGCAGCTTAGGACTAGCGCCGACCTACGAGCAGTACTTC
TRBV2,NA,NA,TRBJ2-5,CASSVTPPETQYF,TGTGCCAGCAGTGTAACACCCCCGGAGACCCAGTACTTC
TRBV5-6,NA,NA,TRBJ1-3,CASSLTDPGNTIYF,TGTGCCAGCAGCTTGACAGATCCTGGAAACACCATATATTTT
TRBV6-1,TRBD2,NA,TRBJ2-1,CASSEAGGDRRNEQFF,TGTGCCAGCAGTGAAGCTGGGGGGGACCGGCGCAATGAGCAGTTCTTC
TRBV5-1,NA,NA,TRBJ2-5,CASSQAVETQYF,TGCGCCAGCAGCCAAGCGGTAGAGACCCAGTACTTC
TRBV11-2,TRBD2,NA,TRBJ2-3,CASSQNSGIDTQYF,TGTGCCAGCAGCCAAAATAGCGGGATTGATACGCAGTATTTT
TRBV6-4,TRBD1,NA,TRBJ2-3,CASSTDRGDTQYF,TGTGCCAGCTCGACCGACAGGGGGGATACGCAGTATTTT
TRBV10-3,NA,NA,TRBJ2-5,CAISQQGGETQYF,TGTGCCATCAGTCAGCAGGGAGGCGAGACCCAGTACTTC
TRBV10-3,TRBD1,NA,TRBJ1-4,CAISEGTGEKLFF,TGTGCCATCAGTGAGGGGACAGGAGAAAAACTGTTTTTT
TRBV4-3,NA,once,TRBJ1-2,CASSQGSGIGGYTF,TGCGCCAGCAGCCAAGGGTCAGGGATAGGAGGCTACACCTTC
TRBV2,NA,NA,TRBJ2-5,CASSEGGHQETQYF,TGTGCCAGCAGTGAAGGAGGGCACCAAGAGACCCAGTACTTC
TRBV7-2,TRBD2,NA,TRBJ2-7,CASSRPSSGPHEQYF,TGTGCCAGCAGCCGCCCTTCTAGCGGCCCCCACGAGCAGTACTTC
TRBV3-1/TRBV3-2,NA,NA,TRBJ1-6,CASSLTGFDSPLHF,TGTGCCAGCAGCCTAACAGGGTTTGACTCACCCCTCCACTTT
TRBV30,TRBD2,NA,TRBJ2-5,CAWSVRPSGARGETQYF,TGTGCCTGGAGTGTACGGCCTAGCGGAGCCCGCGGGGAGACCCAGTACTTC
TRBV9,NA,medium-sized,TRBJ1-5,CATTRGVPQPQHF,TGTGCCACCACCCGGGGGGTTCCTCAGCCCCAGCATTTT
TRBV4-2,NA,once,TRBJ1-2,CASSQDRRVGGYTF,TGTGCCAGCAGCCAAGATCGGAGGGTAGGGGGCTACACCTTC
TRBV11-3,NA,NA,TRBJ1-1,CASRRRGGTEAFF,TGTGCCAGCAGGCGACGGGGGGGCACTGAAGCTTTCTTT
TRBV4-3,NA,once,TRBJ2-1,CASSQDRVGRGNNEQFF,TGCGCCAGCAGCCAAGATCGGGTCGGGAGAGGGAACAATGAGCAGTTCTTC
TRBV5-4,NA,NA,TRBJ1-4,CASSLQTNEKLFF,TGTGCCAGCAGCTTACAGACTAATGAAAAACTGTTTTTT
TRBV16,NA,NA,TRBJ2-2,CASSRRGTGELFF,TGTGCCAGCAGCCGCCGGGGAACCGGGGAGCTGTTTTTT
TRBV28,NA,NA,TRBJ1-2,CASRPPGTSYGYTF,TGTGCCAGCAGACCCCCGGGGACAAGCTATGGCTACACCTTC
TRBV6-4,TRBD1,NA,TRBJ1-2,CASSGTNRGVNYGYTF,TGTGCCAGCAGTGGTACTAACAGGGGTGTTAACTATGGCTACACCTTC
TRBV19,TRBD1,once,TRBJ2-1,CASSRLDRAYYNEQFF,TGTGCCAGTAGTAGGTTGGACAGGGCCTACTACAATGAGCAGTTCTTC
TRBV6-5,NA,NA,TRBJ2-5,CASSYSTGTGETQYF,TGTGCCAGCAGTTATTCCACCGGCACGGGAGAGACCCAGTACTTC
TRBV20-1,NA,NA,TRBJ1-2,CSARVIEGYTF,TGCAGTGCTAGAGTCATAGAGGGCTACACCTTC
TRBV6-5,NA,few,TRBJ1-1,CASSYSGARGGTEAFF,TGTGCCAGCAGTTACTCGGGGGCCAGGGGAGGGACTGAAGCTTTCTTT
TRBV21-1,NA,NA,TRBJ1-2,CASSKEDRRGGVKHYGYTF,TGTGCCAGCAGCAAAGAGGACCGTCGGGGGGGCGTAAAGCACTATGGCTACACCTTC
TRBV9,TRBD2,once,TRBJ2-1,CASSPRLAGGVNEQFF,TGTGCCAGCAGCCCCAGGCTAGCGGGGGGGGTCAATGAGCAGTTCTTC
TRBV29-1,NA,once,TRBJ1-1,CSVGQQNTEAFF,TGCAGCGTCGGACAGCAGAACACTGAAGCTTTCTTT
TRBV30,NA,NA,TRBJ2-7,CAWSALEYEQYF,TGTGCCTGGAGCGCCTTAGAGTACGAGCAGTACTTC
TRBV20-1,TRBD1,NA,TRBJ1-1,CSASAGQGGENTEAFF,TGCAGTGCTAGTGCCGGACAGGGAGGGGAGAACACTGAAGCTTTCTTT
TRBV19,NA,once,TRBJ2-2,CASSYRPGINTGELFF,TGTGCCAGTAGTTACCGGCCCGGGATTAACACCGGGGAGCTGTTTTTT
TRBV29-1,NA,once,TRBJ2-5,CSVEGAGLRGTQYF,TGCAGCGTTGAGGGGGCTGGTTTACGGGGGACCCAGTACTTC
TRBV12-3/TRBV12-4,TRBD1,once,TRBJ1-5,CASSYRGGQPQHF,TGTGCCAGCAGTTACAGGGGGGGGCAGCCCCAGCATTTT